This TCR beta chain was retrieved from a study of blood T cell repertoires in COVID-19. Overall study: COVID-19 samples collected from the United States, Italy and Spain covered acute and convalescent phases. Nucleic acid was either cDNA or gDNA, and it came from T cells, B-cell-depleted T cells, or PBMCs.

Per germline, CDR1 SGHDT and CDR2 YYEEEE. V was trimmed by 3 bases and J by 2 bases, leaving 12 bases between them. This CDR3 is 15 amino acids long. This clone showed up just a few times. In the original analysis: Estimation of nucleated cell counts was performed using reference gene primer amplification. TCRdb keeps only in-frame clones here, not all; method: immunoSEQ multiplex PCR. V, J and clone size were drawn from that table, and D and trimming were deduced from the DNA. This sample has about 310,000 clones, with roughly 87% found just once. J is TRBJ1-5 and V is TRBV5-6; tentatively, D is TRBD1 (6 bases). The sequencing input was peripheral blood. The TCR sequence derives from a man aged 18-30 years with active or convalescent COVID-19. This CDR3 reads CASSSWGLGNQPQHF. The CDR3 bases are TGTGCCAGCAGCTCTTGGGGGCTTGGCAATCAGCCCCAGCATTTT.